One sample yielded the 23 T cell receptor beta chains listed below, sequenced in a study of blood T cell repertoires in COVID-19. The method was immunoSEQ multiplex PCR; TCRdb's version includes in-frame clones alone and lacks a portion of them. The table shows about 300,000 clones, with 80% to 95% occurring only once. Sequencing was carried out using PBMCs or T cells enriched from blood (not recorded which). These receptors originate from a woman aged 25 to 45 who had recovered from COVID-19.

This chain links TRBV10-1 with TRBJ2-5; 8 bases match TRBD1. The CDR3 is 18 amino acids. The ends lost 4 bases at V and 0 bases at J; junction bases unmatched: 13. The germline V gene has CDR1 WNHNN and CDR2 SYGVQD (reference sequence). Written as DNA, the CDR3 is TGCGCCAGCAGTGGTTGGAGCCGGGACAGGTTATACCAAGAGACCCAGTACTTC. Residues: CASSGWSRDRLYQETQYF.

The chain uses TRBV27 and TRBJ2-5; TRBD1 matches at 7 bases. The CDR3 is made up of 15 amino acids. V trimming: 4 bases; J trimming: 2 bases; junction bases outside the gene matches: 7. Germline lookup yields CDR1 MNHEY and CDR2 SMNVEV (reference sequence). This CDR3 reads CASSSPGQLQETQYF. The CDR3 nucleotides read TGTGCCAGCAGTTCACCGGGACAGCTTCAAGAGACCCAGTACTTC.

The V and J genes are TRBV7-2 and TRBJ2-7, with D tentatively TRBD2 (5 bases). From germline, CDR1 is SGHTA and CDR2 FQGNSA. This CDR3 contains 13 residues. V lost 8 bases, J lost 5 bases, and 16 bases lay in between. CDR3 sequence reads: CASRGSPKDEQYF. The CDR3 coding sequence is TGTGCCAGCCGAGGGTCCCCCAAGGACGAGCAGTACTTC.

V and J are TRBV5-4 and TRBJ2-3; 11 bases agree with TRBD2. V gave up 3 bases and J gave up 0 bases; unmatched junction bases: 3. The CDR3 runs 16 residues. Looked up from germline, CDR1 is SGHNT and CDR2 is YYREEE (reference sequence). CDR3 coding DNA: TGTGCCAGCAGCTCCGTAGCGGGGGGGAGCACAGATACGCAGTATTTT. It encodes CASSSVAGGSTDTQYF.

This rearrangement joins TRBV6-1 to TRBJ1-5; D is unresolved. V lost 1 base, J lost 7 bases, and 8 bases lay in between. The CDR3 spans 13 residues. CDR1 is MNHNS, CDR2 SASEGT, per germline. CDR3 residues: CASSEGVRQPQHF. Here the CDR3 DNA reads TGTGCCAGCAGTGAAGGCGTACGGCAGCCCCAGCATTTT.

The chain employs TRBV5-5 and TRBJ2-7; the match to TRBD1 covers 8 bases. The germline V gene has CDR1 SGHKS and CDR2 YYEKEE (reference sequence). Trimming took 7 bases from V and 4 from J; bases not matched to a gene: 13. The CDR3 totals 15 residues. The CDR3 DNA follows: TGTGCCAGCGTAGAGAAGACAGGGGTTATGTACGAGCAGTACTTC. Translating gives CASVEKTGVMYEQYF.

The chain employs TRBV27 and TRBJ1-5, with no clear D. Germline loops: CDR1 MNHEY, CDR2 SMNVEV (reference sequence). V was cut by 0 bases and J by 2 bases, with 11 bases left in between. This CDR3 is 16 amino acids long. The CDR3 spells CASSLSREQGNQPQHF. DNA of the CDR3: TGTGCCAGCAGTTTATCACGGGAGCAGGGCAATCAGCCCCAGCATTTT.

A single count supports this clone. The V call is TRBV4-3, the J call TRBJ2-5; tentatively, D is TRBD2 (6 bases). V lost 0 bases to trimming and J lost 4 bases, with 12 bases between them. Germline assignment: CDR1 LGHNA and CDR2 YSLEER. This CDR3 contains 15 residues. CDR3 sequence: CASSQDWAGTETQYF. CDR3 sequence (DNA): TGCGCCAGCAGCCAAGATTGGGCGGGAACAGAGACCCAGTACTTC.

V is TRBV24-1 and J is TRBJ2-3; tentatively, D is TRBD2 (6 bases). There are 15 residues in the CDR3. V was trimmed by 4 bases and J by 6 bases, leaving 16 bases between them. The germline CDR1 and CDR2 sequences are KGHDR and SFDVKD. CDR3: CATSERDGLRDTQYF. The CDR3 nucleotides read TGTGCCACCAGTGAGCGGGATGGTTTAAGGGATACGCAGTATTTT.

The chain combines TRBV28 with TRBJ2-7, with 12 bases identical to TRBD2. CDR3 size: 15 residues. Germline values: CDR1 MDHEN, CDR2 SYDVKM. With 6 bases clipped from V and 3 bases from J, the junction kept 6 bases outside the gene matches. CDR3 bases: TGTGCCAGCAGCTTACTAGCGGGAGGCAACTACGAGCAGTACTTC. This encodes CASSLLAGGNYEQYF.

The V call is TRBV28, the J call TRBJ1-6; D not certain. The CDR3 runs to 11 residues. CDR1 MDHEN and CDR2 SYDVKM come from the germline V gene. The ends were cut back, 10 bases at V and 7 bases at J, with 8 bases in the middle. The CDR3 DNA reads TGTGCCACCTCCTCCAATTCACCCCTCCACTTT. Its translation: CATSSNSPLHF.

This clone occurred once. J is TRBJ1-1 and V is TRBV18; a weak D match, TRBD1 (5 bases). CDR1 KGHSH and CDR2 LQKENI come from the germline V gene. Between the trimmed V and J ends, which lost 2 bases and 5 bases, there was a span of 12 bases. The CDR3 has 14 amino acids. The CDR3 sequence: CASSPSPGQTEAFF. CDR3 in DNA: TGTGCCAGCTCACCATCCCCAGGGCAGACTGAAGCTTTCTTT.

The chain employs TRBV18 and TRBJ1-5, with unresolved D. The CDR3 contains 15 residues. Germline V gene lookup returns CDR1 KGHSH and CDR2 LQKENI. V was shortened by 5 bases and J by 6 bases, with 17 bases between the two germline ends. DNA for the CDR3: TGTGCCAGCTCAGGCGGCCGGAGCCCCGGTCAGCCCCAGCATTTT. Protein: CASSGGRSPGQPQHF.

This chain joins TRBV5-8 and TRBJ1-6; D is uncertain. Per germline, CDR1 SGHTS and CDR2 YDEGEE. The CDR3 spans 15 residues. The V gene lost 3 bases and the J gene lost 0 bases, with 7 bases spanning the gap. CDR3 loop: CASSYRSSYNSPLHF. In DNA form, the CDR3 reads TGTGCCAGCAGCTATCGTAGCTCCTATAATTCACCCCTCCACTTT.

The CDR3 sequence is CAISDGGTGNTIYF. The CDR3 DNA follows: TGTGCCATCAGTGACGGAGGGACTGGAAACACCATATATTTT. V is TRBV10-3 and J is TRBJ1-3; D unresolved. Trimming cost V 3 bases and J 2 bases, with 8 bases left between them. This CDR3 contains 14 residues. Germline CDR1 ENHRY, CDR2 SYGVKD.

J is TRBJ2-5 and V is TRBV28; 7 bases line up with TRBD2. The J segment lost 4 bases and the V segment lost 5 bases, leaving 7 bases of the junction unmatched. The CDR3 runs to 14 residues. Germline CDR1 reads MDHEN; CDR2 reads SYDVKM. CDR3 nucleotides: TGTGCCAGCAGTCCAGCCAGCGGGGTAGAGACCCAGTACTTC. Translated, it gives CASSPASGVETQYF.

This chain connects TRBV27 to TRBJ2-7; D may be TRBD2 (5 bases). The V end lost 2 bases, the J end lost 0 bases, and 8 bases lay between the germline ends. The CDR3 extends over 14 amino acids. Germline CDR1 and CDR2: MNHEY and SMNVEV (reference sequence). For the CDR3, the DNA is TGTGCCAGCAGTTTACCGGGAAGCTCCTACGAGCAGTACTTC. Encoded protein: CASSLPGSSYEQYF.

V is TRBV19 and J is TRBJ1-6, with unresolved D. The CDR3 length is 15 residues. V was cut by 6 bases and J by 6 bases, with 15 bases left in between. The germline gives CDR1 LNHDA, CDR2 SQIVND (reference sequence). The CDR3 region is CASRSWGRGNSPLHF. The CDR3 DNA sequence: TGTGCCAGTAGGTCCTGGGGTCGGGGTAATTCACCCCTCCACTTT.

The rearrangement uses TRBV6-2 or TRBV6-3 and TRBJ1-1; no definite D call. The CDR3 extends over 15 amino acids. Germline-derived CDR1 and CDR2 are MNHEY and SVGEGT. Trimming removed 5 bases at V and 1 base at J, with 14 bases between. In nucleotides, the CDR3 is TGTGCCAGCAGTAACCCCGGTAGAGGGAACACTGAAGCTTTCTTT. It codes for CASSNPGRGNTEAFF.

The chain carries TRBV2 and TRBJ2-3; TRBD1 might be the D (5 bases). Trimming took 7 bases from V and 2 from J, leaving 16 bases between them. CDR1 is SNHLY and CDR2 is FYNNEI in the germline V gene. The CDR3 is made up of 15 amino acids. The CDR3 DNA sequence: TGTGCCAGCACTATCAGTAGGGGCCTCACAGATACGCAGTATTTT. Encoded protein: CASTISRGLTDTQYF.

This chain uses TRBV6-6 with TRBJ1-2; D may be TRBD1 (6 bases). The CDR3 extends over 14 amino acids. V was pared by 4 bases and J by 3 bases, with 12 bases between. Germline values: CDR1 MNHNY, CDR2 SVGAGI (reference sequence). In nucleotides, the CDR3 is TGTGCCAGCAGTTTGAGGGGGTTAGACTATGGCTACACCTTC. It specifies CASSLRGLDYGYTF.

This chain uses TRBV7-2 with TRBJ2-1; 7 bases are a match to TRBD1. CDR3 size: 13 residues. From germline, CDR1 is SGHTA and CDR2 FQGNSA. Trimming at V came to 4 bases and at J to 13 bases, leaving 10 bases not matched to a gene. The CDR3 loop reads CASSSGQGELQFF. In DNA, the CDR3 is TGTGCCAGCAGCTCCGGGCAGGGGGAATTACAGTTCTTC.

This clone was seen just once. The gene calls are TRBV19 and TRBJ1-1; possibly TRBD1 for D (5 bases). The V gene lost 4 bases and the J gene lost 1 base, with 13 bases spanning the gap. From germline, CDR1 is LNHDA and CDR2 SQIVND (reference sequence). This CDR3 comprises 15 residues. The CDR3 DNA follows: TGTGCCAGTAGTACCACCCACGGGGGGAACACTGAAGCTTTCTTT. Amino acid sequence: CASSTTHGGNTEAFF.